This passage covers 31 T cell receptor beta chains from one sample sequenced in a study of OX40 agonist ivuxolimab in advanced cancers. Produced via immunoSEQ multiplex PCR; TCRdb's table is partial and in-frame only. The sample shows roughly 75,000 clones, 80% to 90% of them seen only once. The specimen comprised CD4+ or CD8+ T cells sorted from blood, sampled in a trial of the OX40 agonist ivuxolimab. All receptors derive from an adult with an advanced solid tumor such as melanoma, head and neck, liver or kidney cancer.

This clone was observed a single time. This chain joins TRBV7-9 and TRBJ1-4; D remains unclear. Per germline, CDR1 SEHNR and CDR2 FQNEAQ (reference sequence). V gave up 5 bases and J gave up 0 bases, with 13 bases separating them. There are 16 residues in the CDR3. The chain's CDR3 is CASSPPGSATNEKLFF. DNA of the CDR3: TGTGCCAGCAGCCCCCCAGGCTCCGCAACTAATGAAAAACTGTTTTTT.

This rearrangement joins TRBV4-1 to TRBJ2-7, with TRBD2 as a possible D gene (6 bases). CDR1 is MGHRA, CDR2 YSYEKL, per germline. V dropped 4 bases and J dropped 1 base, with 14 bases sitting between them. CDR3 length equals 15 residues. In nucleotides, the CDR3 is TGCGCCAGCAGCCCCCTCAACGGGAGATCCTACGAGCAGTACTTC. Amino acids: CASSPLNGRSYEQYF.

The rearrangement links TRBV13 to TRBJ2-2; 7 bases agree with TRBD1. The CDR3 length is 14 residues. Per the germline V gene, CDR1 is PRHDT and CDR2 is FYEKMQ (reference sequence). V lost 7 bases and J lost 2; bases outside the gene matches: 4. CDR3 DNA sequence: TGTGCCAGCACTGGGACAGACAACACCGGGGAGCTGTTTTTT. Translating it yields CASTGTDNTGELFF. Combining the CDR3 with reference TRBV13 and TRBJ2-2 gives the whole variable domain AAGVIQSPRHLIKEKRETATLKCYPIPRHDTVYWYQQGPGQDPQFLISFYEKMQSDKGSIPDRFSAQQFSDYHSELNMSSLELGDSALYFCASTGTDNTGELFFGEGSRLTVL.

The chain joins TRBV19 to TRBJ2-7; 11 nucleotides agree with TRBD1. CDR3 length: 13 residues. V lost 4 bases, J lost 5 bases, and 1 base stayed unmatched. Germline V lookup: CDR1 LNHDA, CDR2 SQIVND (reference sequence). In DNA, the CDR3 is TGTGCCAGTAGTAGGGACAGGGGGAACGAGCAGTACTTC. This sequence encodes CASSRDRGNEQYF.

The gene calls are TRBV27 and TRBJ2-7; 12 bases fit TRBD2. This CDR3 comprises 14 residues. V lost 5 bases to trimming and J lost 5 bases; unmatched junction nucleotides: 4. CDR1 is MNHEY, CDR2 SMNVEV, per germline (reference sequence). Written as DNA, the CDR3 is TGTGCCAGCAGTATGGGACTAGCGGGTAACGAGCAGTACTTC. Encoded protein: CASSMGLAGNEQYF.

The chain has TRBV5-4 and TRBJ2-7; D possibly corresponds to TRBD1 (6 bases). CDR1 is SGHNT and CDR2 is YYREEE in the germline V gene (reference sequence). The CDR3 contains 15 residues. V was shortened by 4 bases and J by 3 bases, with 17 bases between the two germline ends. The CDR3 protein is CASSPALRDNYEQYF. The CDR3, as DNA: TGTGCCAGCAGCCCGGCTCTCCGGGACAACTACGAGCAGTACTTC.

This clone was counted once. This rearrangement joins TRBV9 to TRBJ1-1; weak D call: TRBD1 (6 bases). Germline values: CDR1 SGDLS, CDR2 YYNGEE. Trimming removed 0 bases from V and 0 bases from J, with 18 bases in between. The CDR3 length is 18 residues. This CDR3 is CASSVERDTSFMNTEAFF. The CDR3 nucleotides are TGTGCCAGCAGCGTAGAGAGGGACACGAGTTTCATGAACACTGAAGCTTTCTTT.

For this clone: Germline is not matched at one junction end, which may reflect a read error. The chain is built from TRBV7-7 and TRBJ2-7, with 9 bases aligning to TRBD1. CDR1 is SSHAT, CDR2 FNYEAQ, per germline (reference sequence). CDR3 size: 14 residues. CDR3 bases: TGTGCTAGCAGCCTGGGACAGGGATCCGACGAGCAGTACTTC. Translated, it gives CASSLGQGSDEQYF. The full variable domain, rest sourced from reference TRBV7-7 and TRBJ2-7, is GAGVSQSPRYKVTKRGQDVTLRCDPISSHATLYWYQQALGQGPEFLTYFNYEAQPDKSGLPSDRFSAERPEGSISTLTIQRTEQRDSAMYRCASSLGQGSDEQYFGPGTRLTVT.

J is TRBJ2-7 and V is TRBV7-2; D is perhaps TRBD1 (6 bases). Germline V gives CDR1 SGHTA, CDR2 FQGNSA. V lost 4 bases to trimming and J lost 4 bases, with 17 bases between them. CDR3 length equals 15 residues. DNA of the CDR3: TGTGCCAGCAGCTCCAGTGGGGGCGCCGTGTACGAGCAGTACTTC. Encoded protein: CASSSSGGAVYEQYF.

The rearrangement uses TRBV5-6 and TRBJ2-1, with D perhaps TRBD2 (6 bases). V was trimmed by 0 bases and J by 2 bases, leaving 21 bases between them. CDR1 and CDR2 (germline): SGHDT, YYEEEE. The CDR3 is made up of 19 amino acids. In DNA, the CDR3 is TGTGCCAGCAGCTTGGGGCCGGGACTTCCTCTGTACCCCTACAATGAGCAGTTCTTC. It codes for CASSLGPGLPLYPYNEQFF.

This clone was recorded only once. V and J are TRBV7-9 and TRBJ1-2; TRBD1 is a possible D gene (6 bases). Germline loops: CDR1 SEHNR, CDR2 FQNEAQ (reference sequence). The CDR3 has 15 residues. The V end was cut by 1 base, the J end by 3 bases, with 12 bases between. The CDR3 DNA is TGTGCCAGCAGCTTAGGTTCAGGGGTTGACTATGGCTACACCTTC. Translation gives CASSLGSGVDYGYTF. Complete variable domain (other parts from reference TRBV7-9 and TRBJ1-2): DTGVSQNPRHKITKRGQNVTFRCDPISEHNRLYWYRQTLGQGPEFLTYFQNEAQLEKSRLLSDRFSAERPKGSFSTLEIQRTEQGDSAMYLCASSLGSGVDYGYTFGSGTRLTVV.

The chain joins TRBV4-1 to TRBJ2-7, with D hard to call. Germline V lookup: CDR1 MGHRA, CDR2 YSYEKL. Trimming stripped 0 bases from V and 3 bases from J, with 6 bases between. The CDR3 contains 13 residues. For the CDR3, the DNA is TGCGCCAGCAGCCAAGAACAAGGCTACGAGCAGTACTTC. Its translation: CASSQEQGYEQYF.

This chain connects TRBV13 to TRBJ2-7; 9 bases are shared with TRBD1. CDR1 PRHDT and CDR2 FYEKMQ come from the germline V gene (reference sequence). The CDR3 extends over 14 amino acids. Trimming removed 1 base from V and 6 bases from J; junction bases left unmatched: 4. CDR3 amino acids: CASSLAQGAGEQYF. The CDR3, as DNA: TGTGCCAGCAGCTTAGCACAGGGGGCGGGCGAGCAGTACTTC. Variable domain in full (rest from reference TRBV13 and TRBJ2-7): AAGVIQSPRHLIKEKRETATLKCYPIPRHDTVYWYQQGPGQDPQFLISFYEKMQSDKGSIPDRFSAQQFSDYHSELNMSSLELGDSALYFCASSLAQGAGEQYFGPGTRLTVT.

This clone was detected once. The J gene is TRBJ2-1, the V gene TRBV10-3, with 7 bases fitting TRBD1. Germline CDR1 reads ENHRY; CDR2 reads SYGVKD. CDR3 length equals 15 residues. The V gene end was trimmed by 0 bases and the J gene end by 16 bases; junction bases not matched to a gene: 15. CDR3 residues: CAISESVRGGGLDFF. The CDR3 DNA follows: TGTGCCATCAGTGAGTCGGTCAGAGGGGGCGGGTTGGATTTCTTC.

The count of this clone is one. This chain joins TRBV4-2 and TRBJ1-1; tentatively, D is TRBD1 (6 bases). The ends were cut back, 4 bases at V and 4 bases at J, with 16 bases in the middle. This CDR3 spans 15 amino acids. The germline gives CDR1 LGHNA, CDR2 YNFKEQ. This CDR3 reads CASSPLQGLTTEAFF. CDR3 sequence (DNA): TGTGCCAGCAGCCCCTTACAGGGTCTGACCACTGAAGCTTTCTTT.

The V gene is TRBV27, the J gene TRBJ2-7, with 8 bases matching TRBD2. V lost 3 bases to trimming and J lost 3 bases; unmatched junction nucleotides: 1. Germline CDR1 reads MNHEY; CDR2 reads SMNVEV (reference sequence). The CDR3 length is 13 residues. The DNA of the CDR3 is TGTGCCAGCAGTTTTCTAGCGGGCTACGAGCAGTACTTC. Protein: CASSFLAGYEQYF.

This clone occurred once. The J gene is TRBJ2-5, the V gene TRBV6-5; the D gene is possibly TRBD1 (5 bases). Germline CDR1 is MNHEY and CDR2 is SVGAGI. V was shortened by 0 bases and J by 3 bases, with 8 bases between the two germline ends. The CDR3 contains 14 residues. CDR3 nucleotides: TGTGCCAGCAGTTACTCAGGGGCCGAAGAGACCCAGTACTTC. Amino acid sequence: CASSYSGAEETQYF.

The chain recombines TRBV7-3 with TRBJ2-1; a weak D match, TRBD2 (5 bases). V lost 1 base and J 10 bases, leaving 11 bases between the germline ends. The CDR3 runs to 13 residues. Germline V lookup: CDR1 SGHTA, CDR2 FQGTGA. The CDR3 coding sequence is TGTGCCAGCAGCTTAAGTCTAGCAAACGAGCAGTTCTTC. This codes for CASSLSLANEQFF.

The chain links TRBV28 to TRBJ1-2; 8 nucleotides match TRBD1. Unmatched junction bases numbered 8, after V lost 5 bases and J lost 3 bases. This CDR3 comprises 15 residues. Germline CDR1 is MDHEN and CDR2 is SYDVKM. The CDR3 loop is CASSPPRGHYYGYTF. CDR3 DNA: TGTGCCAGCAGTCCCCCCAGGGGGCATTACTATGGCTACACCTTC.

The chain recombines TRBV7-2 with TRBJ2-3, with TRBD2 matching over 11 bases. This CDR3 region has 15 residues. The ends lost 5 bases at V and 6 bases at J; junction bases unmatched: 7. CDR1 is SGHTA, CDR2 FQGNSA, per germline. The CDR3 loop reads CASSPTSGSGDTQYF. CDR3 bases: TGTGCCAGCAGCCCAACTAGCGGGAGTGGGGATACGCAGTATTTT.

CDR3 in amino acids: CASNAPSAGGHGYTF. CDR3 nucleotide sequence: TGTGCCAGCAACGCACCGTCGGCGGGGGGCCATGGCTACACCTTC. The chain uses TRBV2 and TRBJ1-2, with D possibly matching TRBD1 (6 bases). This CDR3 spans 15 amino acids. Deletions cut 7 bases from V and 6 bases from J, with 21 bases between. Germline values: CDR1 SNHLY, CDR2 FYNNEI.

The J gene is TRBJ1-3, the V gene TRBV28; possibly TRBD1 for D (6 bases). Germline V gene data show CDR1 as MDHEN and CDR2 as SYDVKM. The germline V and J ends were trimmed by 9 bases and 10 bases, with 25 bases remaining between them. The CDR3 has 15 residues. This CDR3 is CASSSGAQPLETIYF. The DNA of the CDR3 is TGTGCCAGTAGCTCAGGGGCTCAACCCCTTGAGACCATATATTTT.

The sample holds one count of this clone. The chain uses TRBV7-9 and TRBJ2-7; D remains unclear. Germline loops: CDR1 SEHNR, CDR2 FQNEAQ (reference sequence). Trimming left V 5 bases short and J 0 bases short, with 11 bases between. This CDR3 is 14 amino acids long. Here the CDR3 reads CASSPDRSSYEQYF. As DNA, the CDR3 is TGTGCCAGCAGCCCGGACCGGAGCTCCTACGAGCAGTACTTC. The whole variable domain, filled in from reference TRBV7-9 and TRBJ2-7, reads DTGVSQNPRHKITKRGQNVTFRCDPISEHNRLYWYRQTLGQGPEFLTYFQNEAQLEKSRLLSDRFSAERPKGSFSTLEIQRTEQGDSAMYLCASSPDRSSYEQYFGPGTRLTVT.

CDR3 region: CASSLDLQEFGTDTQYF. The DNA of the CDR3 is TGTGCCAGCAGCTTGGATCTACAGGAATTCGGCACAGATACGCAGTATTTT. This chain connects TRBV5-4 to TRBJ2-3, with D maybe TRBD1 (5 bases). This CDR3 spans 17 amino acids. Germline CDR1 and CDR2: SGHNT and YYREEE (reference sequence). Trimming pared 0 bases from V and 1 base from J, leaving 15 bases between.

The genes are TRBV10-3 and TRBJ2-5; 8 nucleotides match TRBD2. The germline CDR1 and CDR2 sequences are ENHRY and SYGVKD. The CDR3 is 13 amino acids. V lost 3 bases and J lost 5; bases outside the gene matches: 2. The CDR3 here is CAISDSGGETQYF. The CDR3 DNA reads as TGTGCCATCAGTGACTCGGGAGGGGAGACCCAGTACTTC.

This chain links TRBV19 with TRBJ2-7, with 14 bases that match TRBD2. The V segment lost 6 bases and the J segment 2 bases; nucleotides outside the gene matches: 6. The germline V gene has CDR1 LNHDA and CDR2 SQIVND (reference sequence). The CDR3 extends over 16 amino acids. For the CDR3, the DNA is TGTGCCAGTAGCCACCTGACTAGCGGGAGGGCCTACGAGCAGTACTTC. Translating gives CASSHLTSGRAYEQYF.

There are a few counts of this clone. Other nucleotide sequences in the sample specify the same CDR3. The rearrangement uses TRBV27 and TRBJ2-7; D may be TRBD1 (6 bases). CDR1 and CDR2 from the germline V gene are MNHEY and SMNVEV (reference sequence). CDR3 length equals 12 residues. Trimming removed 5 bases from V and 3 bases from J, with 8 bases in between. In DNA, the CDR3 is TGTGCCAGCAGTCTAGGGGGCTACGAGCAGTACTTC. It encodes CASSLGGYEQYF.

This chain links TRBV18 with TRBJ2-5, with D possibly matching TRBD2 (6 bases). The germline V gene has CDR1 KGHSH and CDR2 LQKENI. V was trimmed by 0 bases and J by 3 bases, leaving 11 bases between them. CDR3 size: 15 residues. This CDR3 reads CASSPPAGREETQYF. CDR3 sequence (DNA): TGTGCCAGCTCACCACCGGCGGGGCGGGAAGAGACCCAGTACTTC.

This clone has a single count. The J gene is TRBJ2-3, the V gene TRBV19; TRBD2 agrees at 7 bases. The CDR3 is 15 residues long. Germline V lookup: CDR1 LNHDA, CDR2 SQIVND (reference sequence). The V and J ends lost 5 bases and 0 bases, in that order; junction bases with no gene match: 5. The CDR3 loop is CASSLSGASTDTQYF. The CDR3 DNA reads TGTGCCAGTAGTCTGAGCGGGGCTAGCACAGATACGCAGTATTTT. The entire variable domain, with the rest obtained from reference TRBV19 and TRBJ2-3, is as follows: DGGITQSPKYLFRKEGQNVTLSCEQNLNHDAMYWYRQDPGQGLRLIYYSQIVNDFQKGDIAEGYSVSREKKESFPLTVTSAQKNPTAFYLCASSLSGASTDTQYFGPGTRLTVL.

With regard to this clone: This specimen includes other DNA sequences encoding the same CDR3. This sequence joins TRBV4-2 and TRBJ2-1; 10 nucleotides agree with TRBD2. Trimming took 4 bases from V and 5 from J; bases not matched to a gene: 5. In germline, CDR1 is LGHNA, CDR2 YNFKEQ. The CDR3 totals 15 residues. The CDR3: CASSRGLAGDNEQFF. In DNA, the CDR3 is TGTGCCAGCAGCCGAGGGCTAGCGGGGGACAATGAGCAGTTCTTC.

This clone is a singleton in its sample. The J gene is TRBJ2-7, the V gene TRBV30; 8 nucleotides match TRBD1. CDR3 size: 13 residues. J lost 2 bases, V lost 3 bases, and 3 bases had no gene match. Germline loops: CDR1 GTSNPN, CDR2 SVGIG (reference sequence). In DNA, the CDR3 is TGTGCCTGGAGGCTGACAGGGGCCTACGAGCAGTACTTC. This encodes CAWRLTGAYEQYF.